The clone carrying this T cell receptor beta chain is a singleton in its sample. No antigen is known for it. The data were taken from a study of shared clonotypes between healthy human individuals. Overall study results and limits: The study drew on few donors, limiting represented genetic and exposure-history diversity.

Trimming took off 5 bases at V and 3 bases at J, with 14 bases between the two ends. This CDR3 region has 14 residues. Germline values: CDR1 MDHEN, CDR2 SYDVKM. CD45RO-negative CD8 cells positively selected for CCR7 made up the naive population, which excluded terminally differentiated effector memory CD45RA+ cells. Every contributor of samples was a Caucasian grown-up residing in Nashville, Tennessee. Sequencing used immunoSEQ multiplex PCR; TCRdb keeps in-frame clones, though not all of them. The sample consists of approximately 1.9 million clones, about 93% of them appearing once. The gene calls are TRBV28 and TRBJ2-7; possibly TRBD2 for D (5 bases). Sequenced: naive CD8+ T cells from PBMCs. The sequence was obtained from a man aged 18-30 years in good health. Some clones in this sample may be carry-over from other donors' samples. The CDR3 protein is CASSAADSHYEQYF. DNA of the CDR3: TGTGCCAGCAGTGCCGCGGACTCCCACTACGAGCAGTACTTC.